Included here is one T cell receptor beta chain sequence, with context. In this sample, this clonotype turned up many times. The clone's antigen remains unknown. Base qualities are not recorded, but no much larger clone differs from it by a single base. The sample is drawn from a study of T cells after yellow fever vaccination (dated by TCRdb to between 2017 and 2020). Regarding the study in general: The SMART-Seq v4 Ultra Low Input RNA kit was used to prepare libraries from fractions with low cell numbers. To track T-cell clones before and after primary and booster YFV17D yellow fever vaccination, bulk TCR alpha and beta repertoires were sequenced longitudinally. Two healthy male donors, one aged 18 to 30 and one aged 30 to 40 years, made up the cohort. Blood samples were taken at several timepoints before and after primary and secondary immunization, and bulk PBMC replicates and cell subsets were isolated.

TCR cDNA was made using 5'RACE template switching, a step that added a universal primer site and unique molecular identifiers. Priming for cDNA synthesis came from both the TCR alpha and TCR beta constant segments. Library amplification involved two PCR steps, and the second step added sample barcodes and sequencing adapters. Libraries were sequenced on Illumina HiSeq 2500 (2x100 bp) or NovaSeq (2x150 bp). On the authors' methods: Demultiplexing of reads and collapsing into UMI consensus sequences were performed with MIGEC, and V(D)J alignment was carried out with MiXCR. Vaccine-responding clonotypes were identified with edgeR using replicate PBMC samples, with FDR below 0.01 and a log2 fold change above 5 up to day 15 being required. CD4 or CD8 identity was assigned to each bulk clonotype according to whether the clonotype was present at higher abundance in the sequenced CD4 repertoire or the sequenced CD8 repertoire. Using fastp trimming at Q25 and MiXCR clonotype assembly, TCRdb reanalyzed the public sequencing data and kept in-frame beta chains. Each record represents a unique CDR3 protein, reported with the most common genes and DNA among its rows. Here the V and J calls rest on TCRdb's processing, not on the authors' analysis. The sample yields 450,000 to 650,000 distinct CDR3 sequences; about 14% were counted once. The top ten clonotypes cover over 12% of the sample.

Reading the label with the study, this specimen's treatment or condition is: live attenuated yellow fever vaccine strain. At every blood-draw timepoint, two biological replicates of bulk PBMCs were collected. PBMCs were isolated from peripheral blood using a standard Ficoll-Paque protocol. TriZol was used to extract RNA from bulk PBMCs, from CD4 and CD8 fractions, and from dextramer-positive and dextramer-negative fractions. The CDR3 contains 14 residues, cysteine and phenylalanine counted. Just CDR3 DNA is preserved here, 42 bases in frame from base 1. Trimming accounts for 4 bases at V and 5 bases at J, while the number of junction bases matched to no gene is 7. CDR1 SGHTA and CDR2 FQGNSA were looked up in the germline V gene. Broader findings and caveats from the paper: Computational filtering was needed because FACS-sorted repertoires could contain abundant contaminating clonotypes from the bulk population. A small share of clonotypes was detected in both CD4 and CD8 compartments, with the overlap likely arising from convergent recombination. Because only a couple of donors were included in the study, the extent to which the findings can be generalized is limited. The secondary T-cell response was found to be weaker but faster than the primary response, with a peak reached on day 5 rather than on day 15. After the booster, most clones that had expanded after primary vaccination were detected again (around 97% of CD4 and 88% of CD8), suggesting broad maintenance of memory.

This sequence originates from a man in his thirties or forties who received the YFV17D yellow fever vaccine. The source material was PBMCs, sampled on the day of the yellow fever booster vaccination. The chain employs TRBV7-2 and TRBJ2-7, with 8 bases matching TRBD1. The CDR3 protein is CASSSRTGRNEQYF. The DNA sequence is TGTGCCAGCAGCTCTAGGACAGGGCGCAACGAGCAGTACTTC.